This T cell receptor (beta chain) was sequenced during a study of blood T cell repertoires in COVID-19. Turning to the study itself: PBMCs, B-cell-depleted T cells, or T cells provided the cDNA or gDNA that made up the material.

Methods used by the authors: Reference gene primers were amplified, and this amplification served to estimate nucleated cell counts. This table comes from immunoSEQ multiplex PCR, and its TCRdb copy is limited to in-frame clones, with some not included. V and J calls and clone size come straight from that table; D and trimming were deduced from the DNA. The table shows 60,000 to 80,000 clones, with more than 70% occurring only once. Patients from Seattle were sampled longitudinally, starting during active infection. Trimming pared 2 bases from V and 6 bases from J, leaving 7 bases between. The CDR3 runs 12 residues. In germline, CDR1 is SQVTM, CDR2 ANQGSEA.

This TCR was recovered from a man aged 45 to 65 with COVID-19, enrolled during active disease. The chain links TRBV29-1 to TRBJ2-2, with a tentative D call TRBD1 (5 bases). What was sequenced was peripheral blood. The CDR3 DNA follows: TGCAGCGTTGAAAGGGGCCCCGGGGAGCTGTTTTTT. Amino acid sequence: CSVERGPGELFF.